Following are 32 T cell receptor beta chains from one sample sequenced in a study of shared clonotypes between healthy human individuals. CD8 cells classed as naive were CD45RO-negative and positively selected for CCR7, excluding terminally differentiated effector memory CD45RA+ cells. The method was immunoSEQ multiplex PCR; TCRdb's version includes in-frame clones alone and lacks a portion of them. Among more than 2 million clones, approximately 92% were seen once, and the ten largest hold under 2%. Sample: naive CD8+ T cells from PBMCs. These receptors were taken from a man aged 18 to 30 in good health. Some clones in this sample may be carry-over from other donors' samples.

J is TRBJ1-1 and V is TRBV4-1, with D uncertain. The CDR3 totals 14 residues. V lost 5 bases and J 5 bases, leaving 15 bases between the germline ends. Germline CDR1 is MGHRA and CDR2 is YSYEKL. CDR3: CASSEIYIGTEAFF. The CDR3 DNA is TGCGCCAGCAGCGAAATCTATATCGGGACTGAAGCTTTCTTT.

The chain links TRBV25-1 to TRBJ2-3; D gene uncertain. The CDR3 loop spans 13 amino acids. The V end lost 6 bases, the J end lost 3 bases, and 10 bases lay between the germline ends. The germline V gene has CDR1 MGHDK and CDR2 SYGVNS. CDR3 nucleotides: TGTGCCAGCAGCGACGTGGGGACAGATACGCAGTATTTT. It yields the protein CASSDVGTDTQYF.

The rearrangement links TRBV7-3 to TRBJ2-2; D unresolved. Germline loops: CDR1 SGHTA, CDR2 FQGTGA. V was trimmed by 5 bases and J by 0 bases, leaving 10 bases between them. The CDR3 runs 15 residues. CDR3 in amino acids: CASSPEPSNTGELFF. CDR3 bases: TGTGCCAGCAGCCCGGAGCCATCGAACACCGGGGAGCTGTTTTTT.

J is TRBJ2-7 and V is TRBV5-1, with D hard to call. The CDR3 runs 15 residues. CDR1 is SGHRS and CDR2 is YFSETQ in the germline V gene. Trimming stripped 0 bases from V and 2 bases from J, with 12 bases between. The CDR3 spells CASSLAPPYAYEQYF. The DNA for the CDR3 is TGCGCCAGCAGCTTGGCCCCACCGTATGCCTACGAGCAGTACTTC. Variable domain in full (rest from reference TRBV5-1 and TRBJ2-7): KAGVTQTPRYLIKTRGQQVTLSCSPISGHRSVSWYQQTPGQGLQFLFEYFSETQRNKGNFPGRFSGRQFSNSRSEMNVSTLELGDSALYLCASSLAPPYAYEQYFGPGTRLTVT.

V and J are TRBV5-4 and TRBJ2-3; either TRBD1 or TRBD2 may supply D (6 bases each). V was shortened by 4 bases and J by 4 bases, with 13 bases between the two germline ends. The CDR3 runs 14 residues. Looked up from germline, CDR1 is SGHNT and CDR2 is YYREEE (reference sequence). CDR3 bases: TGTGCCAGCAGCCACAACGGGGGCCCAGATACGCAGTATTTT. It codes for CASSHNGGPDTQYF. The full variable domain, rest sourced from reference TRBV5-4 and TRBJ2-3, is ETGVTQSPTHLIKTRGQQVTLRCSSQSGHNTVSWYQQALGQGPQFIFQYYREEENGRGNFPPRFSGLQFPNYSSELNVNALELDDSALYLCASSHNGGPDTQYFGPGTRLTVL.

The DNA of the CDR3 is TGTGCCAGCAGCGAGACAGGGGGCGCAATGGACGAGCAGTACTTC. Protein sequence: CASSETGGAMDEQYF. The chain links TRBV9 to TRBJ2-7; 10 bases fit TRBD1. This CDR3 is built from 15 residues. V shed 3 bases, J shed 5 bases, and the junction held 8 bases outside the gene matches. CDR1 and CDR2 (germline): SGDLS, YYNGEE. Drawing the rest from reference TRBV9 and TRBJ2-7, the complete variable domain is DSGVTQTPKHLITATGQRVTLRCSPRSGDLSVYWYQQSLDQGLQFLIQYYNGEERAKGNILERFSAQQFPDLHSELNLSSLELGDSALYFCASSETGGAMDEQYFGPGTRLTVT.

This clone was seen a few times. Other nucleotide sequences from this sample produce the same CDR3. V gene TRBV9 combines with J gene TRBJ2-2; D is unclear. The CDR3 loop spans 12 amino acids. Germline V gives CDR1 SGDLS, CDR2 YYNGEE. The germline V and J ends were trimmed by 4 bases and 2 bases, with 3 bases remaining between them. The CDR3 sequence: CASSPNTGELFF. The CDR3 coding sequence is TGTGCCAGCAGCCCCAACACCGGGGAGCTGTTTTTT.

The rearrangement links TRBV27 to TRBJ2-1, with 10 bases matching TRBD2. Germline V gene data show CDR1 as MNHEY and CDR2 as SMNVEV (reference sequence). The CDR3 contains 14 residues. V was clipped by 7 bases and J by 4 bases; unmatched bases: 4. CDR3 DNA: TGTGCCAGCACCGTAGCGGGAGGATACAATGAGCAGTTCTTC. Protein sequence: CASTVAGGYNEQFF.

The CDR3 coding sequence is TGTGCCAGCAGCATACATCGGACTAACTACAATGAGCAGTTCTTC. The encoded protein is CASSIHRTNYNEQFF. The chain has TRBV7-3 and TRBJ2-1, with D perhaps matching TRBD2 (6 bases). This CDR3 contains 15 residues. The germline V gene has CDR1 SGHTA and CDR2 FQGTGA. The V end was cut by 5 bases, the J end by 3 bases, with 14 bases between.

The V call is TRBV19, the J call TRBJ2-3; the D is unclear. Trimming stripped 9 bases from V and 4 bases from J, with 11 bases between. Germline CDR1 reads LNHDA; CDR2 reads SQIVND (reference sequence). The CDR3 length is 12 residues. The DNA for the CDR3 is TGTGCCAGCAATGCGCCGTCAGATACGCAGTATTTT. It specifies CASNAPSDTQYF. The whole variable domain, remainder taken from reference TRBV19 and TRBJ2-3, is DGGITQSPKYLFRKEGQNVTLSCEQNLNHDAMYWYRQDPGQGLRLIYYSQIVNDFQKGDIAEGYSVSREKKESFPLTVTSAQKNPTAFYLCASNAPSDTQYFGPGTRLTVL.

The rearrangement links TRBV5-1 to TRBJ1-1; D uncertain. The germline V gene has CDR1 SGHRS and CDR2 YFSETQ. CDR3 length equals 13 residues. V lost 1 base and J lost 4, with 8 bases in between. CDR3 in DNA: TGCGCCAGCAGCTTGTGGGAATCCACTGAAGCTTTCTTT. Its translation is CASSLWESTEAFF. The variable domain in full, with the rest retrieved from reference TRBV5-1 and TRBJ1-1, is KAGVTQTPRYLIKTRGQQVTLSCSPISGHRSVSWYQQTPGQGLQFLFEYFSETQRNKGNFPGRFSGRQFSNSRSEMNVSTLELGDSALYLCASSLWESTEAFFGQGTRLTVV.

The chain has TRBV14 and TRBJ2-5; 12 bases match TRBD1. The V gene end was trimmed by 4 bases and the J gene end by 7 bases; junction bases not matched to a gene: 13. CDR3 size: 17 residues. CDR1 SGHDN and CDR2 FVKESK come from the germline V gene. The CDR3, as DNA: TGTGCCAGCAGCCTCCGGGACAGGGGGCCCCCTGTCCGGACCCAGTACTTC. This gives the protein CASSLRDRGPPVRTQYF.

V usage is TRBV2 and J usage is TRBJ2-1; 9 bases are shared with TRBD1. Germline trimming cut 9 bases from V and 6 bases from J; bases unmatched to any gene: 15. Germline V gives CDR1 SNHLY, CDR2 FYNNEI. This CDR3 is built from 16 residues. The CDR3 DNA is TGTGCCAGAGCAGTGGAGAGGACAGGGGAAGGCAATGAGCAGTTCTTC. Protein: CARAVERTGEGNEQFF.

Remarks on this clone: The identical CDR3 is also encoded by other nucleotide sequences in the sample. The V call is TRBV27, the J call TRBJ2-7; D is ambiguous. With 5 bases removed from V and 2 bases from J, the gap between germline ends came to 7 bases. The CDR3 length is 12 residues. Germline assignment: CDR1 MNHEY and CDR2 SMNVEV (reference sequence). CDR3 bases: TGTGCCAGCAGTGCCTCCCCCTACGAGCAGTACTTC. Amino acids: CASSASPYEQYF.

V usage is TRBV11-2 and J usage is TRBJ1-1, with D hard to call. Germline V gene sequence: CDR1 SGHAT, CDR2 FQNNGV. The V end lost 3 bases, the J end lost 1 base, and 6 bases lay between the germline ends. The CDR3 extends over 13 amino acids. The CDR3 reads CASSFTRNTEAFF. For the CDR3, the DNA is TGTGCCAGCAGCTTTACTCGGAACACTGAAGCTTTCTTT. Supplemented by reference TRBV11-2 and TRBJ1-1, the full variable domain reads EAGVAQSPRYKIIEKRQSVAFWCNPISGHATLYWYQQILGQGPKLLIQFQNNGVVDDSQLPKDRFSAERLKGVDSTLKIQPAKLEDSAVYLCASSFTRNTEAFFGQGTRLTVV.

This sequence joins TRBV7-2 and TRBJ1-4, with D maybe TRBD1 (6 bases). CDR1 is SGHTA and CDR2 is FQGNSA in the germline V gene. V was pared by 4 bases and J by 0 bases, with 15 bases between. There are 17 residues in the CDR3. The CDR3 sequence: CASSSRQEDATNEKLFF. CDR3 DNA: TGTGCCAGCAGCTCAAGACAGGAGGATGCAACTAATGAAAAACTGTTTTTT.

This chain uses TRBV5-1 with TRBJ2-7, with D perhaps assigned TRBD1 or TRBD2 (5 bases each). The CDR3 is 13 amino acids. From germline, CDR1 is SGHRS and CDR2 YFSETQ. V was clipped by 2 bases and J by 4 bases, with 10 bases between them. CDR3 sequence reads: CASSFGDRYEQYF. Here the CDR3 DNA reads TGCGCCAGCAGCTTCGGGGACCGATACGAGCAGTACTTC.

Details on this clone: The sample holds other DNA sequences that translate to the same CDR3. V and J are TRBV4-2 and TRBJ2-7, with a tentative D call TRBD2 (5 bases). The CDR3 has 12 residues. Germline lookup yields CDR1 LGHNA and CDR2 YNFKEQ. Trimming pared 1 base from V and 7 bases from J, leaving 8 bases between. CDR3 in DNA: TGTGCCAGCAGCCAAGGGCCGGGGGAGCAGTACTTC. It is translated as CASSQGPGEQYF.

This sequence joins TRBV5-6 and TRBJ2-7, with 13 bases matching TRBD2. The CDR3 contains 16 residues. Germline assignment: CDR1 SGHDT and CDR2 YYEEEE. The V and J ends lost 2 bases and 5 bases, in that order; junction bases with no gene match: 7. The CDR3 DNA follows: TGTGCCAGCAGCTTTCGACTAGCGGGAGGATGGAACGAGCAGTACTTC. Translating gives CASSFRLAGGWNEQYF.

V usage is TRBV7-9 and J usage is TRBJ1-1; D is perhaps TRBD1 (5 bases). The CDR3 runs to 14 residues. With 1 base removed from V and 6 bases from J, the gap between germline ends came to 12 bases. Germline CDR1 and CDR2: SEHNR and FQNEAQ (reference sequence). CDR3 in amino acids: CASSLVVGEAEAFF. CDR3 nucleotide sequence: TGTGCCAGCAGCTTAGTTGTGGGGGAAGCTGAAGCTTTCTTT.

The CDR3 region has the DNA TGTGCCAGCAGCGTAGTGGGAGGGGGGGAGACCCAGTACTTC. This translates into CASSVVGGGETQYF. This chain uses TRBV9 with TRBJ2-5, with a tentative D call TRBD2 (7 bases). The CDR3 is made up of 14 amino acids. V was pared by 0 bases and J by 5 bases, with 11 bases between. Looked up from germline, CDR1 is SGDLS and CDR2 is YYNGEE.

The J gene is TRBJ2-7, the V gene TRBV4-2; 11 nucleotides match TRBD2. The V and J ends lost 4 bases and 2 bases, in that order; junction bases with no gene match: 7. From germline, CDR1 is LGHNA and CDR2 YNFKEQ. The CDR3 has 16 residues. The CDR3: CASSLGTSGGTYEQYF. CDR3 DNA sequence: TGTGCCAGCAGCCTGGGGACTAGCGGAGGCACCTACGAGCAGTACTTC.

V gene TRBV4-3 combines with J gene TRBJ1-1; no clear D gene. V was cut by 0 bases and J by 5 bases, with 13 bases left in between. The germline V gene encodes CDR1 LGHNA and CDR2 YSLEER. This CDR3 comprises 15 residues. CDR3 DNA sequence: TGCGCCAGCAGCCAAGATAGGCAGCCCCCGACTGAAGCTTTCTTT. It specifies CASSQDRQPPTEAFF.

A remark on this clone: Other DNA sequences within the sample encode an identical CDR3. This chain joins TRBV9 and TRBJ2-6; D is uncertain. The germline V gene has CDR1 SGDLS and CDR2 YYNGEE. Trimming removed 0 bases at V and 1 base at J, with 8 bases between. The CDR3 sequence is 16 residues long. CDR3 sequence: CASSVGKVSGANVLTF. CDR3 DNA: TGTGCCAGCAGCGTAGGGAAGGTATCTGGGGCCAACGTCCTGACTTTC.

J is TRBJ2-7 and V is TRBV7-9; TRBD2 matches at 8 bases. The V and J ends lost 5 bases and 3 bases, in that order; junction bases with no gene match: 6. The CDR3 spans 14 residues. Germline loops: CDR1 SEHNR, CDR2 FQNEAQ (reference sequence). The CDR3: CASSAGLAFYEQYF. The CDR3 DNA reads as TGTGCCAGCAGCGCCGGACTAGCTTTCTACGAGCAGTACTTC.

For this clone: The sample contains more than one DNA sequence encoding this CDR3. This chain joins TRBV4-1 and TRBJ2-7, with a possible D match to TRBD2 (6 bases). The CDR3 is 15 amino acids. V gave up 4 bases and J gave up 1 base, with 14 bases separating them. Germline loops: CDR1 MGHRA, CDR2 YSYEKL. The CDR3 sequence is CASSLGGGLSYEQYF. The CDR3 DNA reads TGCGCCAGCAGCCTGGGAGGAGGACTTTCCTACGAGCAGTACTTC.

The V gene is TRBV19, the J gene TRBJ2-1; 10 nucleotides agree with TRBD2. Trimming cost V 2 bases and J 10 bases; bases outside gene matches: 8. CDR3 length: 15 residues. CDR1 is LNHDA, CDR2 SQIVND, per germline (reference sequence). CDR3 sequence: CASSILAGDPQEQFF. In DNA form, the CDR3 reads TGTGCCAGTAGTATACTAGCGGGAGATCCACAAGAGCAGTTCTTC. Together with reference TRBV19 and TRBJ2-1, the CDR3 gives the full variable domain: DGGITQSPKYLFRKEGQNVTLSCEQNLNHDAMYWYRQDPGQGLRLIYYSQIVNDFQKGDIAEGYSVSREKKESFPLTVTSAQKNPTAFYLCASSILAGDPQEQFFGPGTRLTVL.

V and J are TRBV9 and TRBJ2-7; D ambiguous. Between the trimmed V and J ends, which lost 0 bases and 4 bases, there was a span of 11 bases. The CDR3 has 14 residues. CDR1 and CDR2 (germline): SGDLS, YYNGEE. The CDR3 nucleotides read TGTGCCAGCAGCGTAGGGCTAGGAACGTACGAGCAGTACTTC. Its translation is CASSVGLGTYEQYF.

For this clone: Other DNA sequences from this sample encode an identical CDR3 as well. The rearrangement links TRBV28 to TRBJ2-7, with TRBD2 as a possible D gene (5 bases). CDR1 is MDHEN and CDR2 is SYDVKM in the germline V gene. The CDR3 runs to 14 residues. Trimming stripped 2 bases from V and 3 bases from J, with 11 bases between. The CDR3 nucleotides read TGTGCCAGCAGTTTACTCGGAGGCAGCTACGAGCAGTACTTC. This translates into CASSLLGGSYEQYF.

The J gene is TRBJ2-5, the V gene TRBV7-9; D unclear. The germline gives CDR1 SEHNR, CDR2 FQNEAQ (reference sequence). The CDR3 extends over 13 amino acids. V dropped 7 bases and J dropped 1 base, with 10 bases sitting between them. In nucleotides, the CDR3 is TGTGCCAGCACGGAAGCGCTCCAAGAGACCCAGTACTTC. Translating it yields CASTEALQETQYF. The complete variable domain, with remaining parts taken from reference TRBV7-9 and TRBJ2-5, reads DTGVSQNPRHKITKRGQNVTFRCDPISEHNRLYWYRQTLGQGPEFLTYFQNEAQLEKSRLLSDRFSAERPKGSFSTLEIQRTEQGDSAMYLCASTEALQETQYFGPGTRLLVL.

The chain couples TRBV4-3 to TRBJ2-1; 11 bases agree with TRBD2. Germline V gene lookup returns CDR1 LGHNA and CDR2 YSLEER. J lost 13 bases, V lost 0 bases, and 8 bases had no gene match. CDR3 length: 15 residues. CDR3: CASSQDLTSGTPQFF. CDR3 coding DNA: TGCGCCAGCAGCCAAGATCTGACTAGCGGGACTCCCCAGTTCTTC.

CDR3 sequence (DNA): TGCGCCAGCAGCCAAGGTGCCACAAACACTGAAGCTTTCTTT. Protein: CASSQGATNTEAFF. The chain carries TRBV4-1 and TRBJ1-1, with D uncertain. Germline CDR1 MGHRA, CDR2 YSYEKL. The CDR3 runs to 14 residues. V was pared by 1 base and J by 2 bases, with 8 bases between.